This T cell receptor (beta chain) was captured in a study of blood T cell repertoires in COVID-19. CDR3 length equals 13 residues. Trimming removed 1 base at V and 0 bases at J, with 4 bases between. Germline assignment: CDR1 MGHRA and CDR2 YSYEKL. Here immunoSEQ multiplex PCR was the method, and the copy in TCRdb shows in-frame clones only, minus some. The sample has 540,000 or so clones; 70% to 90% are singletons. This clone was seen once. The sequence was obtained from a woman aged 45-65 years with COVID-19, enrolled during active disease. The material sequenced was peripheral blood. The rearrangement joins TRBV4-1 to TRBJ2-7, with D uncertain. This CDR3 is CASSQVGSYEQYF. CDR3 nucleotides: TGCGCCAGCAGCCAAGTCGGCTCCTACGAGCAGTACTTC.